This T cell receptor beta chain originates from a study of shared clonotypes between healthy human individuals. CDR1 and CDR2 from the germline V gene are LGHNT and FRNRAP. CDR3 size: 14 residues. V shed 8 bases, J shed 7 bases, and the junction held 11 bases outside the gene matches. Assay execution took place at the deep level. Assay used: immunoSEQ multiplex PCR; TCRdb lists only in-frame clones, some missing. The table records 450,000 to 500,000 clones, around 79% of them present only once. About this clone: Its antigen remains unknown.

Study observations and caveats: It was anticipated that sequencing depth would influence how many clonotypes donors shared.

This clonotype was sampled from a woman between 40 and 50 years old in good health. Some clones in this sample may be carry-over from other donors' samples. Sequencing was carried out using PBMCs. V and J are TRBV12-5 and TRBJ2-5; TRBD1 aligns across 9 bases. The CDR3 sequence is CASSPTGGGGTQYF. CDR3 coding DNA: TGTGCTAGTTCCCCGACAGGGGGAGGGGGGACCCAGTACTTC.